What follows are 8 T cell receptor beta chains derived from one specimen sequenced in a study of blood T cell repertoires in COVID-19. The assay was immunoSEQ multiplex PCR, and TCRdb's table has in-frame clones only and misses some. The data contain 130,000 or so clones, just under 90% of them singletons. Sequencing was done on a sample of peripheral blood. Receptors originate from a woman in her fifties or sixties with acute or convalescent COVID-19.

The rearrangement uses TRBV3-1 (or the pseudogene TRBV3-2) and TRBJ1-1, with D possibly TRBD1 on 5 matching bases. The CDR3 is 12 residues long. V was trimmed by 2 bases and J by 12 bases, leaving 13 bases between them. Germline V lookup: CDR1 LGHDT, CDR2 YNNKEL (reference sequence). CDR3 sequence (DNA): TGTGCCAGCAGCCAAATGGGGGGTCGAACTTTCTTT. It translates to CASSQMGGRTFF.

The chain recombines TRBV15 with TRBJ2-1; D remains ambiguous. The CDR3 covers 15 residues. Germline V lookup: CDR1 LNHNV, CDR2 YYDKDF (reference sequence). V shed 0 bases and J shed 6 bases, with 12 bases lying between them. The CDR3 region is CATSRDGQEANEQFF. For the CDR3, the DNA is TGTGCCACCAGCAGAGATGGGCAGGAAGCCAATGAGCAGTTCTTC.

The chain uses TRBV5-6 and TRBJ1-2, with 9 nucleotides matching TRBD1. With 4 bases clipped from V and 7 bases from J, the junction kept 11 bases outside the gene matches. The length of the CDR3 is 15 residues. Germline CDR1 and CDR2: SGHDT and YYEEEE. CDR3 region: CASSDGQGWSGGYTF. DNA for the CDR3: TGTGCCAGCAGCGACGGACAGGGGTGGAGTGGTGGCTACACCTTC.

V gene TRBV9 combines with J gene TRBJ2-1; TRBD1 matches 9 bases. The germline CDR1 and CDR2 sequences are SGDLS and YYNGEE. CDR3 length: 14 residues. With 0 bases clipped from V and 9 bases from J, the junction kept 4 bases outside the gene matches. For the CDR3, the DNA is TGTGCCAGCAGCGTAGGGAACAGGGGGCTTGAGCAGTTCTTC. Protein product: CASSVGNRGLEQFF.

The table lists this clone with a count of one. J is TRBJ1-1 and V is TRBV18; D is unclear. The CDR3 covers 13 residues. Germline assignment: CDR1 KGHSH and CDR2 LQKENI. V lost 8 bases, J lost 0 bases, and 10 bases lay in between. CDR3 residues: CASLESLNTEAFF. CDR3 coding DNA: TGTGCCAGCCTCGAGAGTTTGAACACTGAAGCTTTCTTT.

J is TRBJ1-6 and V is TRBV6-5, with D unresolved. The V end was cut by 7 bases, the J end by 5 bases, with 15 bases between. The CDR3 totals 15 residues. Germline CDR1 MNHEY, CDR2 SVGAGI. CDR3 sequence: CASTLRSGNNSPLHF. CDR3 sequence (DNA): TGTGCCAGCACCCTGCGGAGCGGGAATAATTCACCCCTCCACTTT.

The rearrangement joins TRBV24-1 to TRBJ2-1; 9 bases fit TRBD2. The CDR3 is 15 amino acids. Germline loops: CDR1 KGHDR, CDR2 SFDVKD. Trimming cost V 6 bases and J 7 bases; bases outside gene matches: 9. The CDR3: CATSPEGLALNEQFF. The DNA for the CDR3 is TGTGCCACCAGTCCGGAGGGACTAGCCTTAAATGAGCAGTTCTTC.

This rearrangement joins TRBV6-5 to TRBJ2-5; 7 bases map to TRBD1. Per the germline V gene, CDR1 is MNHEY and CDR2 is SVGAGI. CDR3 size: 15 residues. The CDR3 region has the DNA TGTGCTAGCCGACGGGACAGTCGGTACCAAGAGACCCAGTACTTC. Its translation: CASRRDSRYQETQYF.